Each of the 28 T cell receptor beta chains below was sequenced from the same sample in a study of Tregs in tolerant kidney transplant recipients. The assay was immunoSEQ multiplex PCR, and TCRdb's table has in-frame clones only and misses some. Counted here are around 75,000 clones, 85% to 90% occurring once; the ten biggest clones make up about 0.37%. The input for sequencing was CD4+ T cells from blood, taken before the transplant. These TCRs come from a human donor who received a combined kidney and bone marrow transplant.

The genes are TRBV30 and TRBJ2-5; a weak D match, TRBD1 (5 bases). Between the trimmed V and J ends, which lost 5 bases and 1 base, there was a span of 11 bases. Germline CDR1 GTSNPN, CDR2 SVGIG (reference sequence). The CDR3 runs 13 residues. The CDR3 DNA sequence: TGTGCCTGGGGACATCAACCCCAAGAGACCCAGTACTTC. The encoded protein is CAWGHQPQETQYF.

This clone was picked up one time. The V and J genes are TRBV30 and TRBJ2-6; D uncertain. The CDR3 extends over 14 amino acids. Trimming took 2 bases from V and 3 from J, leaving 8 bases between them. CDR1 is GTSNPN and CDR2 is SVGIG in the germline V gene (reference sequence). The CDR3 spells CAWSRSVGANVLTF. CDR3 in DNA: TGTGCCTGGAGTCGGTCCGTTGGGGCCAACGTCCTGACTTTC.

J is TRBJ1-3 and V is TRBV28; 7 positions agree with TRBD1. CDR1 and CDR2 (germline): MDHEN, SYDVKM. This CDR3 spans 15 amino acids. The V and J ends lost 6 bases and 6 bases, in that order; junction bases with no gene match: 11. The CDR3 reads CASSSLRQGVNTIYF. The CDR3 nucleotides read TGTGCCAGCAGCAGCCTTCGACAGGGTGTAAACACCATATATTTT.

The chain links TRBV5-1 to TRBJ1-1, with a possible D match to TRBD1 (5 bases). V was trimmed by 4 bases and J by 3 bases, leaving 16 bases between them. The germline V gene has CDR1 SGHRS and CDR2 YFSETQ. CDR3 size: 15 residues. In DNA form, the CDR3 reads TGCGCCAGCAGCATCCAGACAGTGCAGGACACTGAAGCTTTCTTT. It translates to CASSIQTVQDTEAFF.

The chain combines TRBV29-1 with TRBJ1-1; 8 bases match TRBD1. This CDR3 has 13 amino acids. After removal of 4 bases from V and 2 bases from J, the junction contained 3 bases not matched to a gene. Germline values: CDR1 SQVTM, CDR2 ANQGSEA. In nucleotides, the CDR3 is TGCAGCGTTGCGGACAGGGCAAACACTGAAGCTTTCTTT. Translation gives CSVADRANTEAFF.

The chain employs TRBV10-2 and TRBJ2-2, with a possible D match to TRBD2 (7 bases). CDR3 length: 14 residues. V was clipped by 7 bases and J by 8 bases, with 17 bases between them. CDR1 and CDR2 from the germline V gene are WSHSY and SAAADI. The CDR3 bases are TGCGCCAGCACGGGGGGCCAGATGGGGGGGGAGCTGTTTTTT. Translating it yields CASTGGQMGGELFF.

The CDR3 DNA is TGTGCCAGCAGCCTTGACAGGTTAAACACCGGGGAGCTGTTTTTT. This encodes CASSLDRLNTGELFF. The chain carries TRBV7-6 and TRBJ2-2, with TRBD1 as a possible D gene (6 bases). The CDR3 spans 15 residues. Germline-derived CDR1 and CDR2 are SGHVS and FNYEAQ. The ends were cut back, 5 bases at V and 2 bases at J, with 12 bases in the middle.

The chain recombines TRBV27 with TRBJ2-3, with TRBD1 matching over 8 bases. Per germline, CDR1 MNHEY and CDR2 SMNVEV (reference sequence). The V and J ends lost 6 bases and 3 bases, in that order; junction bases with no gene match: 11. The CDR3 is 16 residues long. This CDR3 is CASRASDRGTTDTQYF. DNA of the CDR3: TGTGCCAGCAGGGCCAGTGACAGGGGCACAACAGATACGCAGTATTTT.

This chain links TRBV6-1 with TRBJ2-1; no clear D. Germline V gene data show CDR1 as MNHNS and CDR2 as SASEGT. V lost 4 bases and J 4 bases, leaving 8 bases between the germline ends. This CDR3 is 13 amino acids long. This CDR3 is CASSAAGYNEQFF. CDR3 in DNA: TGTGCCAGCAGTGCGGCAGGTTACAATGAGCAGTTCTTC.

The chain joins TRBV9 to TRBJ2-2; possibly TRBD2 for D (5 bases). The CDR3 has 14 residues. The V gene's germline CDR1 is SGDLS and CDR2 YYNGEE. V lost 2 bases, J lost 3 bases, and 8 bases lay in between. CDR3: CASSVSVHTGELFF. As DNA, the CDR3 is TGTGCCAGCAGCGTTAGCGTACACACCGGGGAGCTGTTTTTT.

This clone appeared a few times. The chain recombines TRBV7-8 with TRBJ1-2, with D unclear. Germline values: CDR1 SGHVS, CDR2 FQNEAQ. The ends were cut back, 1 base at V and 0 bases at J, with 3 bases in the middle. This CDR3 is built from 13 residues. The CDR3 DNA reads TGTGCCAGCAGCTTAGTCTCTAACTATGGCTACACCTTC. Translating gives CASSLVSNYGYTF.

The chain employs TRBV7-2 and TRBJ2-7, with TRBD2 as a possible D gene (5 bases). Per germline, CDR1 SGHTA and CDR2 FQGNSA. Trimming removed 5 bases from V and 0 bases from J, with 14 bases in between. The CDR3 has 15 amino acids. The CDR3 protein is CASSRSRGYSYEQYF. The CDR3 DNA reads as TGTGCCAGCAGCCGATCGCGCGGGTACTCCTACGAGCAGTACTTC.

The chain uses TRBV9 and TRBJ1-5, with unresolved D. Trimming left V 1 base short and J 9 bases short, with 11 bases between. Germline V gives CDR1 SGDLS, CDR2 YYNGEE. The CDR3 length is 13 residues. The CDR3 loop reads CASSVLVEGPQHF. The CDR3 DNA sequence: TGTGCCAGCAGCGTATTGGTTGAGGGGCCCCAGCATTTT.

Written as DNA, the CDR3 is TGTGCCAGCAGCGCGGGACAGGGGGAGATGGAGCCCCAGCATTTT. It codes for CASSAGQGEMEPQHF. The chain combines TRBV5-5 with TRBJ1-5; 11 nucleotides match TRBD1. V lost 4 bases, J lost 8 bases, and 8 bases stayed unmatched. Germline values: CDR1 SGHKS, CDR2 YYEKEE (reference sequence). This CDR3 region has 15 residues.

V usage is TRBV9 and J usage is TRBJ2-6; D not resolved. Germline V lookup: CDR1 SGDLS, CDR2 YYNGEE. V was trimmed by 4 bases and J by 2 bases, leaving 7 bases between them. This CDR3 is built from 14 residues. CDR3 sequence reads: CASSYIAGANVLTF. The CDR3 DNA sequence: TGTGCCAGCAGCTATATCGCTGGGGCCAACGTCCTGACTTTC.

This chain connects TRBV7-9 to TRBJ2-5, with 8 nucleotides matching TRBD1. There are 14 residues in the CDR3. Germline V gene sequence: CDR1 SEHNR, CDR2 FQNEAQ (reference sequence). Trimming took 5 bases from V and 1 from J; bases not matched to a gene: 3. The CDR3 loop reads CASSLGQGQETQYF. CDR3 DNA sequence: TGTGCCAGCAGCCTCGGACAGGGCCAAGAGACCCAGTACTTC. Using reference TRBV7-9 and TRBJ2-5 for the parts outside the CDR3, the full variable domain is DTGVSQNPRHKITKRGQNVTFRCDPISEHNRLYWYRQTLGQGPEFLTYFQNEAQLEKSRLLSDRFSAERPKGSFSTLEIQRTEQGDSAMYLCASSLGQGQETQYFGPGTRLLVL.

The chain joins TRBV30 to TRBJ2-3; D not resolved. The CDR3 is 12 amino acids. Germline assignment: CDR1 GTSNPN and CDR2 SVGIG (reference sequence). V was clipped by 2 bases and J by 4 bases, with 7 bases between them. DNA for the CDR3: TGTGCCTGGAGTCAGCTAGCAGATACGCAGTATTTT. Encoded protein: CAWSQLADTQYF.

The V and J genes are TRBV25-1 and TRBJ1-2; D gene uncertain. The length of the CDR3 is 12 residues. The germline gives CDR1 MGHDK, CDR2 SYGVNS. The V and J ends lost 7 bases and 2 bases respectively, with 8 bases between them. The CDR3 is CASNSPNYGYTF. DNA of the CDR3: TGTGCCAGCAACTCCCCAAACTATGGCTACACCTTC.

The genes are TRBV4-2 and TRBJ2-1; 8 bases fit TRBD2. V shed 2 bases, J shed 7 bases, and the junction held 7 bases outside the gene matches. Germline assignment: CDR1 LGHNA and CDR2 YNFKEQ. The CDR3 extends over 15 amino acids. The chain's CDR3 is CASSQIAGSVNEQFF. The CDR3 DNA sequence: TGTGCCAGCAGCCAAATAGCGGGATCAGTGAATGAGCAGTTCTTC.

The J gene is TRBJ2-1, the V gene TRBV11-2; 13 nucleotides align to TRBD2. V was pared by 1 base and J by 7 bases, with 4 bases of the junction left unmatched. The length of the CDR3 is 16 residues. The V gene's germline CDR1 is SGHAT and CDR2 FQNNGV. The CDR3 spells CASSLALAGGRNEQFF. In nucleotides, the CDR3 is TGTGCCAGCAGCTTAGCACTAGCGGGAGGGAGAAATGAGCAGTTCTTC.

The V gene is TRBV5-1, the J gene TRBJ2-7; 7 positions match TRBD1. The junction had 11 bases not matched to a gene; V was cut back by 5 bases and J by 0 bases. Per germline, CDR1 SGHRS and CDR2 YFSETQ. The CDR3 loop spans 16 amino acids. The CDR3 protein is CASSYRDSQFSYEQYF. CDR3 coding DNA: TGCGCCAGCAGTTACCGGGACAGCCAATTCTCCTACGAGCAGTACTTC.

The table lists this clone with a count of one. This chain links TRBV14 with TRBJ2-7, with 8 bases lining up with TRBD1. The CDR3 covers 16 residues. After removal of 4 bases from V and 0 bases from J, the junction contained 8 bases not matched to a gene. CDR1 and CDR2 from the germline V gene are SGHDN and FVKESK. The CDR3 DNA reads as TGTGCCAGCAGCCGCAGGACAGGGTTCCCCTCCTACGAGCAGTACTTC. As protein: CASSRRTGFPSYEQYF.

J is TRBJ2-3 and V is TRBV4-2, with TRBD2 identical over 12 bases. J lost 2 bases, V lost 3 bases, and 3 bases had no gene match. CDR1 is LGHNA, CDR2 YNFKEQ, per germline. This CDR3 has 16 residues. The CDR3 bases are TGTGCCAGCAGCCAGCGGACTAGCGGGAACACAGATACGCAGTATTTT. Translated: CASSQRTSGNTDTQYF.

The rearrangement links TRBV7-2 to TRBJ2-3; 7 bases align to TRBD1. Germline loops: CDR1 SGHTA, CDR2 FQGNSA. The CDR3 length is 14 residues. After removal of 4 bases from V and 3 bases from J, the junction contained 4 bases not matched to a gene. The CDR3 spells CASSSGQITDTQYF. DNA for the CDR3: TGTGCCAGCAGCTCGGGACAGATTACAGATACGCAGTATTTT.

The chain joins TRBV10-1 to TRBJ2-5, with 9 bases that match TRBD2. The CDR3 is 13 residues long. In germline, CDR1 is WNHNN, CDR2 SYGVQD (reference sequence). V trimming: 3 bases; J trimming: 5 bases; junction bases outside the gene matches: 1. The CDR3 protein is CASSESGRETQYF. The CDR3 nucleotides read TGCGCCAGCAGTGAAAGCGGGAGGGAGACCCAGTACTTC.

This chain connects TRBV19 to TRBJ2-3; 8 bases agree with TRBD2. Losses at the gene ends were 5 bases for V and 3 bases for J; bases not matched to a gene: 10. Germline V CDR1 and CDR2: LNHDA, SQIVND (reference sequence). This CDR3 spans 16 amino acids. The CDR3 is CASSSQRELGTDTQYF. The CDR3 bases are TGTGCCAGTAGTTCACAGCGGGAGTTGGGTACAGATACGCAGTATTTT.

The chain recombines TRBV27 with TRBJ1-2; 8 nucleotides line up with TRBD1. CDR1 MNHEY and CDR2 SMNVEV come from the germline V gene (reference sequence). This CDR3 spans 15 amino acids. The V segment lost 5 bases and the J segment 5 bases; nucleotides outside the gene matches: 10. The DNA for the CDR3 is TGTGCCAGCAGTCCAGGACAGGGTCCAGTATATGGCTACACCTTC. It yields the protein CASSPGQGPVYGYTF.

This clone was recorded a few times. The genes are TRBV18 and TRBJ1-2; 8 bases map to TRBD1. The length of the CDR3 is 15 residues. Germline V gene sequence: CDR1 KGHSH, CDR2 LQKENI. The V gene end was trimmed by 1 base and the J gene end by 0 bases; junction bases not matched to a gene: 1. The CDR3 here is CASSPQQGANYGYTF. The CDR3 DNA reads TGTGCCAGCTCACCACAACAGGGGGCTAACTATGGCTACACCTTC.